These 21 T cell receptor beta chains originate from one sample sequenced in a study of Ad26.COV2.S vaccination and SARS-CoV-2 variants. This sample's treatment: 15 to 20 received Ad26.COV2.S at low or high dose, single or two shots; five or six received placebo; per-sample allocation not given. The study sampled participants on day 63 after the first vaccine or placebo injection. Data came from immunoSEQ multiplex PCR; TCRdb stores just in-frame clones and leaves some out. The sample has about 430,000 clones; about 93% are singletons. This specimen consisted of peripheral blood, obtained in a trial of Ad26.COV2.S vaccine versus placebo. These receptor sequences come from a person aged 18-60 years who received the Ad26.COV2.S COVID-19 vaccine or a placebo.

The table lists this clone with a count of one. The chain recombines TRBV30 with TRBJ1-1; D gene uncertain. From germline, CDR1 is GTSNPN and CDR2 SVGIG (reference sequence). The CDR3 sequence is 17 residues long. Trimming took 0 bases from V and 3 from J, leaving 20 bases between them. The CDR3 spells CAWSVGWIVKEDTEAFF. CDR3 nucleotides: TGTGCCTGGAGTGTAGGATGGATAGTAAAGGAGGACACTGAAGCTTTCTTT.

The chain carries TRBV10-3 and TRBJ2-5, with D tentatively TRBD1 (6 bases). This CDR3 is built from 13 residues. V lost 6 bases to trimming and J lost 5 bases, with 13 bases between them. CDR1 is ENHRY, CDR2 SYGVKD, per germline. CDR3 sequence (DNA): TGTGCCATCAGCAAGACAGGTCAGGAGACCCAGTACTTC. This gives the protein CAISKTGQETQYF.

The CDR3 region is CASSYQGLGSPLHF. In DNA form, the CDR3 reads TGTGCCAGCAGTTATCAGGGTTTAGGGTCACCCCTCCACTTT. This sequence joins TRBV6-5 and TRBJ1-6; D might be TRBD1 (5 bases). Germline loops: CDR1 MNHEY, CDR2 SVGAGI. The CDR3 totals 14 residues. Trimming stripped 3 bases from V and 10 bases from J, with 13 bases between.

This clone has only one observation. The chain recombines TRBV19 with TRBJ2-7; the match to TRBD1 covers 7 bases. The CDR3 loop spans 14 amino acids. V dropped 0 bases and J dropped 1; count of bases not matched to a gene: 0. Germline CDR1 reads LNHDA; CDR2 reads SQIVND (reference sequence). CDR3 sequence reads: CASSIEGQSYEQYF. The CDR3 nucleotides are TGTGCCAGTAGTATAGAGGGACAGTCCTACGAGCAGTACTTC.

This chain links TRBV5-5 with TRBJ1-2; D perhaps matches TRBD1 (6 bases). The CDR3 is made up of 15 amino acids. V was shortened by 4 bases and J by 2 bases, with 15 bases between the two germline ends. Germline V gene sequence: CDR1 SGHKS, CDR2 YYEKEE (reference sequence). CDR3 sequence: CASSTLQGLNYGYTF. CDR3 nucleotide sequence: TGTGCCAGCAGCACCCTCCAGGGGCTAAACTATGGCTACACCTTC.

This chain joins TRBV11-3 and TRBJ2-3, with D hard to call. This CDR3 has 15 residues. The germline CDR1 and CDR2 sequences are SGHNT and YENEEA. V shed 1 base and J shed 0 bases, with 8 bases lying between them. The CDR3 spells CASSLGPFSTDTQYF. CDR3 bases: TGTGCCAGCAGCTTAGGGCCCTTTAGCACAGATACGCAGTATTTT. The whole variable domain, remainder taken from reference TRBV11-3 and TRBJ2-3, is EAGVVQSPRYKIIEKKQPVAFWCNPISGHNTLYWYLQNLGQGPELLIRYENEEAVDDSQLPKDRFSAERLKGVDSTLKIQPAELGDSAVYLCASSLGPFSTDTQYFGPGTRLTVL.

CDR3 in DNA: TGTGCCACCAGTGATTTGCCGGGACAGGGGAACACCGGGGAGCTGTTTTTT. Residues: CATSDLPGQGNTGELFF. The chain employs TRBV24-1 and TRBJ2-2; TRBD1 matches 9 bases. The CDR3 has 17 residues. Trimming removed 0 bases from V and 1 base from J; junction bases left unmatched: 2. CDR1 and CDR2 from the germline V gene are KGHDR and SFDVKD.

This chain uses TRBV19 with TRBJ1-3, with D tentatively TRBD1 (6 bases). Germline values: CDR1 LNHDA, CDR2 SQIVND (reference sequence). With 6 bases removed from V and 0 bases from J, the gap between germline ends came to 18 bases. The CDR3 is made up of 17 amino acids. The CDR3 DNA sequence: TGTGCCAGTAGCCAGTACCGACAGGAGAGCTCTGGAAACACCATATATTTT. It is translated as CASSQYRQESSGNTIYF.

This chain links TRBV29-1 with TRBJ1-5; the D is unclear. Germline values: CDR1 SQVTM, CDR2 ANQGSEA. This CDR3 region has 14 residues. V lost 5 bases to trimming and J lost 6 bases, with 17 bases between them. The CDR3: CSVLLQFPGQPQHF. CDR3 bases: TGCAGCGTTTTGTTACAATTCCCCGGTCAGCCCCAGCATTTT. Complete variable domain (other parts from reference TRBV29-1 and TRBJ1-5): SAVISQKPSRDICQRGTSLTIQCQVDSQVTMMFWYRQQPGQSLTLIATANQGSEATYESGFVIDKFPISRPNLTFSTLTVSNMSPEDSSIYLCSVLLQFPGQPQHFGDGTRLSIL.

This clone has a handful of counts. This chain links TRBV5-1 with TRBJ2-1, with 11 bases aligning to TRBD2. The junction had 6 bases not matched to a gene; V was cut back by 7 bases and J by 6 bases. CDR3 size: 14 residues. CDR1 and CDR2 from the germline V gene are SGHRS and YFSETQ. In DNA, the CDR3 is TGCGCCAGCGGGACTAGCGGCCCTTTCAATGAGCAGTTCTTC. Translation: CASGTSGPFNEQFF.

The chain joins TRBV13 to TRBJ2-1; D remains unclear. The CDR3 consists of 14 residues. CDR1 is PRHDT, CDR2 FYEKMQ, per germline (reference sequence). The V end was cut by 2 bases, the J end by 0 bases, with 5 bases between. The CDR3 DNA follows: TGTGCCAGCAGCTTACAGAACTCCTACAATGAGCAGTTCTTC. Translating gives CASSLQNSYNEQFF.

J is TRBJ2-7 and V is TRBV6-5, with 11 bases lining up with TRBD2. This CDR3 has 16 amino acids. In germline, CDR1 is MNHEY, CDR2 SVGAGI. V lost 4 bases to trimming and J lost 3 bases; unmatched junction nucleotides: 8. This chain's CDR3 is CASSWATSGANYEQYF. Written as DNA, the CDR3 is TGTGCCAGCAGTTGGGCGACTAGCGGGGCGAACTACGAGCAGTACTTC.

Only one count was recorded for this clone. CDR3 nucleotides: TGTGCCAGCAGCTTAATAGCGGGAGGTGGGAAAAATGAGCAGTTCTTC. It specifies CASSLIAGGGKNEQFF. This chain connects TRBV7-3 to TRBJ2-1; 10 bases fit TRBD2. Per germline, CDR1 SGHTA and CDR2 FQGTGA. The CDR3 spans 16 residues. V lost 1 base and J lost 7; bases outside the gene matches: 7. The full variable domain, with the rest looked up from reference TRBV7-3 and TRBJ2-1, is GAGVSQTPSNKVTEKGKYVELRCDPISGHTALYWYRQSLGQGPEFLIYFQGTGAADDSGLPNDRFFAVRPEGSVSTLKIQRTERGDSAVYLCASSLIAGGGKNEQFFGPGTRLTVL.

The rearrangement joins TRBV5-8 to TRBJ2-3; 13 bases agree with TRBD2. The V gene end was trimmed by 0 bases and the J gene end by 0 bases; junction bases not matched to a gene: 7. The germline V gene encodes CDR1 SGHTS and CDR2 YDEGEE. The CDR3 is 19 residues long. This CDR3 reads CASSLGGTSGASSTDTQYF. Here the CDR3 DNA reads TGTGCCAGCAGCTTGGGTGGGACTAGCGGGGCCTCTAGCACAGATACGCAGTATTTT. Full variable domain (outside the CDR3, taken from reference TRBV5-8 and TRBJ2-3): EAGVTQSPTHLIKTRGQQATLRCSPISGHTSVYWYQQALGLGLQFLLWYDEGEERNRGNFPPRFSGRQFPNYSSELNVNALELEDSALYLCASSLGGTSGASSTDTQYFGPGTRLTVL.

This sequence joins TRBV7-2 and TRBJ2-5, with D perhaps TRBD2 (6 bases). Trimming took off 1 base at V and 5 bases at J, with 11 bases between the two ends. The CDR3 spans 14 residues. Germline V gene lookup returns CDR1 SGHTA and CDR2 FQGNSA. The CDR3, as DNA: TGTGCCAGCAGCTTAGTGGCCCGGGAGGAGACCCAGTACTTC. Its protein product is CASSLVAREETQYF.

The genes are TRBV7-9 and TRBJ1-3; D is unresolved. V lost 0 bases to trimming and J lost 4 bases, with 13 bases between them. This CDR3 comprises 16 residues. Germline V gene data show CDR1 as SEHNR and CDR2 as FQNEAQ (reference sequence). In nucleotides, the CDR3 is TGTGCCAGCAGCTTAGCGCTGCCAGTAGGAGGAAACACCATATATTTT. Protein: CASSLALPVGGNTIYF. The variable domain in full, completed from reference TRBV7-9 and TRBJ1-3, reads DTGVSQNPRHKITKRGQNVTFRCDPISEHNRLYWYRQTLGQGPEFLTYFQNEAQLEKSRLLSDRFSAERPKGSFSTLEIQRTEQGDSAMYLCASSLALPVGGNTIYFGEGSWLTVV.

This sequence joins TRBV7-3 and TRBJ2-7; no reliable D call. Trimming took off 0 bases at V and 5 bases at J, with 8 bases between the two ends. The germline V gene encodes CDR1 SGHTA and CDR2 FQGTGA. The CDR3 is 13 amino acids. CDR3 nucleotides: TGTGCCAGCAGCTTAACCCGGTTAGACGAGCAGTACTTC. Amino acids: CASSLTRLDEQYF.

The J gene is TRBJ1-3, the V gene TRBV7-9, with D unclear. Germline CDR1 is SEHNR and CDR2 is FQNEAQ (reference sequence). The CDR3 spans 12 residues. Trimming left V 8 bases short and J 3 bases short, with 8 bases between. CDR3 in amino acids: CASEDLGNTIYF. The CDR3, as DNA: TGTGCCAGCGAGGATCTTGGAAACACCATATATTTT.

In its sample, this clone was seen once. The chain couples TRBV11-2 to TRBJ2-5, with D unresolved. The CDR3 totals 13 residues. V lost 3 bases, J lost 5 bases, and 10 bases lay in between. Germline V gene lookup returns CDR1 SGHAT and CDR2 FQNNGV. The CDR3 sequence is CASSFRERETQYF. Written as DNA, the CDR3 is TGTGCCAGCAGCTTCAGAGAGAGGGAGACCCAGTACTTC.

The chain links TRBV30 to TRBJ1-1; 7 bases map to TRBD1. The germline V gene has CDR1 GTSNPN and CDR2 SVGIG (reference sequence). The CDR3 is 11 amino acids. V gave up 6 bases and J gave up 6 bases; unmatched junction bases: 4. DNA of the CDR3: TGTGCCTGCCATACAGGGGCTGAAGCTTTCTTT. This sequence encodes CACHTGAEAFF. The full variable domain, rest sourced from reference TRBV30 and TRBJ1-1, is SQTIHQWPATLVQPVGSPLSLECTVEGTSNPNLYWYRQAAGRGLQLLFYSVGIGQISSEVPQNLSASRPQDRQFILSSKKLLLSDSGFYLCACHTGAEAFFGQGTRLTVV.

This clone was detected once. The chain recombines TRBV28 with TRBJ1-2; D perhaps matches TRBD1 (5 bases). This CDR3 spans 16 amino acids. Germline CDR1 and CDR2: MDHEN and SYDVKM. Trimming took 3 bases from V and 2 from J, leaving 16 bases between them. DNA for the CDR3: TGTGCCAGCAGTTTCTTGCAGGGTGGGGCCAACTATGGCTACACCTTC. This sequence encodes CASSFLQGGANYGYTF.